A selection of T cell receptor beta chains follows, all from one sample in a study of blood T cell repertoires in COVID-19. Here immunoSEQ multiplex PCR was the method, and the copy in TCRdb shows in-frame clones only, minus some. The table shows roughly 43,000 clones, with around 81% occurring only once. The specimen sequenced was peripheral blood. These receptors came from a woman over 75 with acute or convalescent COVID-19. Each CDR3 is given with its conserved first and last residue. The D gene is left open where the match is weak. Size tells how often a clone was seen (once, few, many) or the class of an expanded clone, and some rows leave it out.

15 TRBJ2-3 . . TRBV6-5 CASSPPSGYTDTQYF TGTGCCAGCAGCCCCCCGAGCGGGTACACAGATACGCAGTATTTT
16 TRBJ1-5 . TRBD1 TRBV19 CASTRDRRYSNQPQHF TGTGCCAGTACCCGGGACAGGCGGTATAGCAATCAGCCCCAGCATTTT
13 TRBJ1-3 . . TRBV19 CASHWGLQNTIYF TGTGCCTCCCATTGGGGCCTTCAAAACACCATATATTTT
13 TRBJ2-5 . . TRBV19 CASSKAPRETQYF TGTGCCAGTAGTAAGGCCCCGAGGGAGACCCAGTACTTC
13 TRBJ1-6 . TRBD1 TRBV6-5 CASMTGVRAPLHF TGTGCCAGCATGACAGGGGTAAGGGCACCCCTCCACTTT
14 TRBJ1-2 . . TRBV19 CASSGQGDIYGYTF TGTGCCAGTAGCGGGCAAGGGGACATCTATGGCTACACCTTC
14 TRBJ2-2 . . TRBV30 CAWRSGVNTGELFF TGTGCCTGGAGATCAGGGGTGAACACCGGGGAGCTGTTTTTT
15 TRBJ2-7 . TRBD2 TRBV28 CASSLSGRSRGGQYF TGTGCCAGCAGTTTATCCGGCAGGAGCCGGGGGGGGCAGTACTTC
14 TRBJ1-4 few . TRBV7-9 CASSLGTFNEKLFF TGTGCCAGCAGCTTAGGGACATTTAATGAAAAACTGTTTTTT
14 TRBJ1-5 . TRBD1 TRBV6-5 CASSKDRGHQPQHF TGTGCCAGCAGCAAGGACAGGGGGCATCAGCCCCAGCATTTT
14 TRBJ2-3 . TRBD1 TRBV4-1 CASSRGTGTDTQYF TGCGCCAGCAGCCGTGGGACAGGCACAGATACGCAGTATTTT
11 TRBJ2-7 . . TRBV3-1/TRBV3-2 CASSLYYEQYF TGTGCCAGCAGCCTCTACTACGAGCAGTACTTC
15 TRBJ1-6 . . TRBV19 CASSIEQGIYSPLHF TGTGCCAGTAGTATAGAACAGGGCATTTATTCACCCCTCCACTTT
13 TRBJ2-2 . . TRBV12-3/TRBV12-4 CASRSTDTGELFF TGTGCCAGCAGGTCGACTGACACCGGGGAGCTGTTTTTT
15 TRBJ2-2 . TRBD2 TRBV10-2 CASYGLAGATGELFF TGCGCCAGCTACGGACTAGCGGGTGCTACCGGGGAGCTGTTTTTT
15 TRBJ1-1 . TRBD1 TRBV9 CASSAGQGLDTEAFF TGTGCCAGCAGCGCCGGACAGGGGCTAGACACTGAAGCTTTCTTT
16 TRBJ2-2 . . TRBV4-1 CASSQETGSNTGELFF TGCGCCAGCAGCCAAGAAACAGGCTCGAACACCGGGGAGCTGTTTTTT
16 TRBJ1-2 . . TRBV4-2 CASSQPTRDTPYGYTF TGTGCCAGCAGCCAACCCACCCGGGATACACCCTATGGCTACACCTTC
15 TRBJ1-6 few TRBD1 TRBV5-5 CASSSATGINSPLHF TGTGCCAGCAGCTCGGCGACAGGGATTAATTCACCCCTCCACTTT
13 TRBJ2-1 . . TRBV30 CAWSSTVGGEQFF TGTGCCTGGAGTTCAACAGTGGGTGGTGAGCAGTTCTTC
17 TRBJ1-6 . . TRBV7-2 CASSLDGVSSYNSPLHF TGTGCCAGCAGCTTAGACGGGGTTAGCTCCTATAATTCACCCCTCCACTTT
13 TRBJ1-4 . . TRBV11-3 CASSWGSNEKLFF TGTGCCAGCAGCTGGGGCTCGAATGAAAAACTGTTTTTT
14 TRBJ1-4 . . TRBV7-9 CASSLGPVGGKLFF TGTGCCAGCAGCTTAGGACCCGTCGGAGGGAAACTGTTTTTT
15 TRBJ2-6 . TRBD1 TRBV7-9 CASTLQGVGANVLTF TGTGCCAGCACCTTACAGGGGGTTGGGGCCAACGTCCTGACTTTC
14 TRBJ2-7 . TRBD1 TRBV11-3 CASNLRGPSYEQYF TGTGCCAGCAACCTCAGGGGGCCATCCTACGAGCAGTACTTC
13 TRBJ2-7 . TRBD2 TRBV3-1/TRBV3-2 CASSQGRGGEIYF TGTGCCAGCAGCCAAGGTCGCGGGGGGGAGATATACTTC
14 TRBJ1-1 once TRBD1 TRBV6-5 CASRRQGSHTEAFF TGTGCCAGCAGGCGACAGGGATCGCACACTGAAGCTTTCTTT
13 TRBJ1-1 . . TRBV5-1 CASSPQGNTEAFF TGCGCCAGCAGCCCGCAGGGGAACACTGAAGCTTTCTTT
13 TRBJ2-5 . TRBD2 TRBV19 CASSPLGGETQYF TGTGCCAGTAGTCCGTTGGGGGGGGAGACCCAGTACTTC
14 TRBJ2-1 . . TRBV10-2 CASSMGLVVNEQFF TGCGCCAGCAGTATGGGACTCGTTGTCAATGAGCAGTTCTTC
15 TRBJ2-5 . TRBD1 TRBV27 CASSLLSGGTETQYF TGTGCCAGCAGTCTCCTTTCAGGGGGCACGGAGACCCAGTACTTC
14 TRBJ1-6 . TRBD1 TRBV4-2 CASSRDRVNSPLHF TGTGCCAGCAGCCGGGACAGAGTTAATTCACCCCTCCACTTT
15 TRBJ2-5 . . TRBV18 CASSPDAGARETQYF TGTGCCAGCTCACCCGATGCGGGGGCCCGGGAGACCCAGTACTTC
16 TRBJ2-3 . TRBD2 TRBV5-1 CASSPPGLADTDTQYF TGCGCCAGCAGCCCTCCGGGACTAGCGGACACAGATACGCAGTATTTT
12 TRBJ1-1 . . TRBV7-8 CASSLANSEAFF TGTGCCAGCAGCTTAGCAAACAGTGAGGCTTTCTTT
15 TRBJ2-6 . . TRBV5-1 CASSVTGSGANVLTF TGCGCCAGCAGCGTGACAGGCTCTGGGGCCAACGTCCTGACTTTC
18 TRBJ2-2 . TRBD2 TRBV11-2 CASSLGLAGGPLTGELFF TGTGCCAGCAGCTTAGGACTAGCGGGGGGGCCTTTGACCGGGGAGCTGTTTTTT
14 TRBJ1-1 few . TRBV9 CASSVGGARTEAFF TGTGCCAGCAGCGTTGGGGGGGCCAGAACTGAAGCTTTCTTT
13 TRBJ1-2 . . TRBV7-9 CASSFGEGSGYTF TGTGCCAGCAGCTTTGGGGAGGGAAGCGGCTACACCTTC
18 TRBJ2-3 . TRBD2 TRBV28 CASSIDRTSGRITDTQYF TGTGCCAGCAGTATCGACCGGACTAGCGGGAGAATCACAGATACGCAGTATTTT
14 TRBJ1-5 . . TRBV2 CASSEAVRNQPQHF TGTGCCAGCAGTGAAGCAGTGAGGAATCAGCCCCAGCATTTT
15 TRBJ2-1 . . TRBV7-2 CASSLAGATYNEQFF TGTGCCAGCAGCTTAGCGGGGGCCACCTACAATGAGCAGTTCTTC
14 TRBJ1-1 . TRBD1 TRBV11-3 CASSFADRGTEAFF TGTGCCAGCAGCTTCGCAGACAGGGGCACTGAAGCTTTCTTT
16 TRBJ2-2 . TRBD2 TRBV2 CASSDRRLAGEGELFF TGTGCCAGCAGTGATAGACGACTAGCGGGGGAGGGGGAGCTGTTTTTT
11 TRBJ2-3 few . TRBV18 CASSSADTQYF TGTGCCAGCTCCTCAGCAGATACGCAGTATTTT
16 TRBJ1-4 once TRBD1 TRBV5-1 CASSLGTTGGAEKLFF TGCGCCAGCAGCTTGGGGACTACAGGGGGGGCAGAAAAACTGTTTTTT
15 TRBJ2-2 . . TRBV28 CASSFLGRETGELFF TGTGCCAGCAGTTTCTTGGGCCGGGAAACCGGGGAGCTGTTTTTT
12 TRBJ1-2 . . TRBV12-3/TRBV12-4 CASSFREAGYTF TGTGCCAGCAGTTTCAGGGAGGCTGGCTACACCTTC
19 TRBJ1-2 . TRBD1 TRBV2 CASSVRYRTGGTNNYGYTF TGTGCCAGCAGTGTACGGTATCGGACAGGGGGCACAAATAACTATGGCTACACCTTC
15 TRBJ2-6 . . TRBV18 CASSFGGTGANVLTF TGTGCCAGCTCTTTTGGGGGCACCGGGGCCAACGTCCTGACTTTC